A single sample is the source of the 13 T cell receptor beta chains below, sequenced in a study of shared clonotypes between healthy human individuals. The assay was immunoSEQ multiplex PCR, and TCRdb's table has in-frame clones only and misses some. The sample contains hundreds of thousands of clones, 72% of which appear only once. Sequences were obtained from memory CD4+ T cells sorted from blood. Subset denoted: CD45RA-negative fraction. The receptors here all came from a woman in her 30s in good health.

The chain has TRBV29-1 and TRBJ2-7; 13 nucleotides agree with TRBD2. The CDR3 length is 14 residues. Germline CDR1 SQVTM, CDR2 ANQGSEA. V was clipped by 6 bases and J by 5 bases; unmatched bases: 7. The chain's CDR3 is CSVRTSGRADEQYF. The DNA of the CDR3 is TGCAGCGTGAGAACTAGCGGGAGGGCCGACGAGCAGTACTTC.

To note about this clone: A read error likely explains this, since a far larger clone differs by one base. This chain uses TRBV5-8 with TRBJ2-4; D may be TRBD2 (6 bases). This CDR3 has 15 amino acids. The germline CDR1 and CDR2 sequences are SGHTS and YDEGEE. V was trimmed by 1 base and J by 0 bases, leaving 8 bases between them. The CDR3 here is CASSLWREAKNIQYF. Written as DNA, the CDR3 is TGTGCCAGCAGCTTGTGGAGGGAAGCCAAAAACATTCAGTACTTC.

This clone appeared a few times. The genes are TRBV25-1 and TRBJ1-2; D uncertain. Germline V gene data show CDR1 as MGHDK and CDR2 as SYGVNS. This CDR3 comprises 13 residues. V dropped 2 bases and J dropped 6 bases, with 10 bases sitting between them. The CDR3 bases are TGTGCCAGCAGTGAAACCGGCCGAAATGGCTACACCTTC. Residues: CASSETGRNGYTF.

The gene calls are TRBV27 and TRBJ2-7; TRBD1 matches at 7 bases. The junction had 9 bases not matched to a gene; V was cut back by 7 bases and J by 3 bases. Germline V gives CDR1 MNHEY, CDR2 SMNVEV (reference sequence). This CDR3 has 14 amino acids. The CDR3 DNA sequence: TGTGCCAGCAAGCTTGGGACAGACTTCTACGAGCAGTACTTC. Its protein product is CASKLGTDFYEQYF.

There are a few counts of this clone. The DNA for the CDR3 is TGCGCCAGCAGCCAAGATAGGAGGGAGGGCCGGGCCGGGGAGCTGTTTTTT. Amino acid sequence: CASSQDRREGRAGELFF. This chain links TRBV4-1 with TRBJ2-2; TRBD2 matches 7 bases. After removal of 0 bases from V and 6 bases from J, the junction contained 10 bases not matched to a gene. CDR1 and CDR2 from the germline V gene are MGHRA and YSYEKL. The CDR3 is made up of 17 amino acids.

The chain is built from TRBV29-1 and TRBJ2-5; D possibly matches TRBD1 or TRBD2 (5 bases each). The last part of the DNA fits TRBJ2-7 better; the J call may be wrong. The CDR3 is 13 residues long. Germline lookup yields CDR1 SQVTM and CDR2 ANQGSEA. In DNA, the CDR3 is TGCAGCGCGGTGGCAGGGAGTTCCTACGAGCAGTACTTC. It is translated as CSAVAGSSYEQYF.

The count of this clone is one. This sequence joins TRBV7-2 and TRBJ2-3, with D perhaps matching TRBD2 (5 bases). V was pared by 4 bases and J by 10 bases, with 15 bases between. There are 13 residues in the CDR3. The germline V gene encodes CDR1 SGHTA and CDR2 FQGNSA. For the CDR3, the DNA is TGTGCCAGCAGCTCCGAACGGGTCGGGGCGCAGTATTTT. It is translated as CASSSERVGAQYF.

On this clone itself: The sample has other DNA sequences that encode this CDR3 too. This chain links TRBV10-1 with TRBJ2-1; 7 bases line up with TRBD2. Germline trimming cut 0 bases from V and 9 bases from J; bases unmatched to any gene: 2. The CDR3 is 13 residues long. Germline V CDR1 and CDR2: WNHNN, SYGVQD (reference sequence). CDR3: CASSESGGTEQFF. The CDR3, as DNA: TGCGCCAGCAGTGAGTCGGGGGGGACTGAGCAGTTCTTC.

The chain carries TRBV6-4 and TRBJ2-5; D uncertain. There are 15 residues in the CDR3. The germline V and J ends were trimmed by 8 bases and 8 bases, with 24 bases remaining between them. CDR1 and CDR2 (germline): MRHNA, SNTAGT. In nucleotides, the CDR3 is TGTGCCAGCCGATACGGTGGTTGGAACGGAAGAACCCAGTACTTC. This sequence encodes CASRYGGWNGRTQYF.

This clone was counted a few times. This chain links TRBV2 with TRBJ2-2; perhaps TRBD1 as D (5 bases). The CDR3 sequence is 15 residues long. The V gene's germline CDR1 is SNHLY and CDR2 FYNNEI. Trimming cost V 4 bases and J 6 bases, with 15 bases left between them. CDR3 coding DNA: TGTGCCAGCAGTGCTACAGGCGGTCCGCCCGGGGAGCTGTTTTTT. As protein: CASSATGGPPGELFF.

Written as DNA, the CDR3 is TGTGCCAGCAGCTTCAGCGGAAACATTCAGTACTTC. It specifies CASSFSGNIQYF. The V call is TRBV5-4, the J call TRBJ2-4, with D tentatively TRBD2 (5 bases). The germline gives CDR1 SGHNT, CDR2 YYREEE (reference sequence). V was clipped by 2 bases and J by 6 bases, with 6 bases between them. This CDR3 spans 12 amino acids.

The rearrangement joins TRBV30 to TRBJ2-5; D ambiguous. The germline V gene encodes CDR1 GTSNPN and CDR2 SVGIG (reference sequence). V lost 0 bases, J lost 1 base, and 6 bases lay in between. This CDR3 comprises 13 residues. This CDR3 is CAWSVAVQETQYF. CDR3 nucleotides: TGTGCCTGGAGTGTAGCCGTCCAAGAGACCCAGTACTTC.

The sample holds a few counts of this clone. The chain carries TRBV28 and TRBJ1-2; D perhaps matches TRBD1 (5 bases). With 6 bases removed from V and 5 bases from J, the gap between germline ends came to 10 bases. CDR3 length: 12 residues. Germline V lookup: CDR1 MDHEN, CDR2 SYDVKM. The CDR3 sequence: CASRSTGYGYTF. CDR3 DNA: TGTGCCAGCAGGTCAACAGGATATGGCTACACCTTC.